This T cell receptor (beta chain) originates from a study of cytomegalovirus exposure and HLA in healthy donors. General study points: An assumption of roughly uniform sequencing depth across donors underlay the presence/absence analyses. Researchers catalogued about 150 TCR beta chains as cytomegalovirus-associated. There was a cluster of highly shared sequence variants that was likely a sequencing artifact. In most subjects, TCR beta sequences reportedly gave accurate predictions of HLA-A and HLA-B alleles.

The PCR had 60 Vbeta and 13 Jbeta primers. TCRdb keeps only in-frame clones here, not all; method: immunoSEQ multiplex PCR. The table lists approximately 220,000 clones, 76% of them singletons. This clone appeared a single time. The antigen remains unidentified. Sequenced: PBMCs. This TCR derives from a man between 18 and 35 years old in good health and CMV-seronegative.

The chain's CDR3 is CASSSGLAHTGELFF. The CDR3 bases are TGTGCCAGCAGCTCAGGACTAGCCCACACCGGGGAGCTGTTTTTT. V gene TRBV5-4 combines with J gene TRBJ2-2, with 8 bases matching TRBD2. Germline loops: CDR1 SGHNT, CDR2 YYREEE (reference sequence). This CDR3 is built from 15 residues. J gave up 3 bases and V 3 bases, and 4 bases lay outside the gene matches.